Below, 25 T cell receptor beta chains from the same sample are listed, as sequenced in a study of cytomegalovirus exposure and HLA in healthy donors. Primers included in the PCR were 60 Vbeta and 13 Jbeta primers. Generated by immunoSEQ multiplex PCR, the TCRdb table keeps only in-frame clones and is missing some. Of more than 85,000 clones in the sample, 75% to 80% were seen once. Sequencing input: PBMCs. The receptor source for this set is a woman aged 30 to 39 in good health and CMV-seronegative.

This chain connects TRBV7-2 to TRBJ2-1; TRBD2 matches 9 bases. Germline CDR1 reads SGHTA; CDR2 reads FQGNSA. J lost 5 bases, V lost 6 bases, and 14 bases had no gene match. This CDR3 region has 17 residues. CDR3 amino acids: CASSFTREGPLDNEQFF. The CDR3 DNA reads as TGTGCCAGCAGTTTCACGCGGGAGGGCCCTCTGGACAATGAGCAGTTCTTC.

This chain links TRBV25-1 with TRBJ2-7, with TRBD1 as a possible D gene (6 bases). Trimming left V 4 bases short and J 4 bases short, with 14 bases between. Per the germline V gene, CDR1 is MGHDK and CDR2 is SYGVNS. CDR3 length: 14 amino acids. In nucleotides, the CDR3 is TGTGCCAGCAGTGCAACAGGGAGAACGTACGAGCAGTACTTC. Residues: CASSATGRTYEQYF.

The table lists this clone with a few counts. V usage is TRBV30 and J usage is TRBJ1-2; 8 bases line up with TRBD1. The CDR3 loop spans 13 amino acids. With V trimmed by 2 bases and J by 5 bases, 4 bases remained unmatched. The germline gives CDR1 GTSNPN, CDR2 SVGIG (reference sequence). CDR3 loop: CAWSRGQVYGYTF. CDR3 nucleotide sequence: TGTGCCTGGAGTAGGGGACAGGTGTATGGCTACACCTTC.

The chain uses TRBV29-1 and TRBJ2-7, with 9 bases lining up with TRBD2. Germline CDR1 SQVTM, CDR2 ANQGSEA. The CDR3 covers 14 residues. The junction had 13 bases not matched to a gene; V was cut back by 6 bases and J by 7 bases. CDR3 sequence reads: CSVETGTSRGEQYF. As DNA, the CDR3 is TGCAGCGTCGAAACCGGGACTAGCCGTGGGGAGCAGTACTTC.

The chain couples TRBV7-9 to TRBJ1-3, with D possibly TRBD1 on 6 matching bases. The CDR3 extends over 18 amino acids. The germline V gene encodes CDR1 SEHNR and CDR2 FQNEAQ (reference sequence). Trimming took 1 base from V and 0 from J, leaving 16 bases between them. Here the CDR3 reads CASSLGGQPLSSGNTIYF. CDR3 coding DNA: TGTGCCAGCAGCTTAGGGGGGCAGCCCCTGAGCTCTGGAAACACCATATATTTT.

V and J are TRBV5-1 and TRBJ1-2; D is possibly TRBD1 (5 bases). Germline CDR1 and CDR2: SGHRS and YFSETQ. The V end lost 2 bases, the J end lost 4 bases, and 12 bases lay between the germline ends. The CDR3 spans 14 residues. The CDR3: CASSFTPGGYGYTF. CDR3 nucleotide sequence: TGCGCCAGCAGCTTTACCCCGGGGGGCTATGGCTACACCTTC.

The V gene is TRBV6-5, the J gene TRBJ2-2; D is uncertain. Germline lookup yields CDR1 MNHEY and CDR2 SVGAGI. V shed 0 bases and J shed 6 bases, with 5 bases lying between them. The CDR3 covers 13 residues. The CDR3 nucleotides read TGTGCCAGCAGTTACTCTGGGCCCGGGGAGCTGTTTTTT. It specifies CASSYSGPGELFF.

This clone was recorded once. The chain combines TRBV6-5 with TRBJ1-6, with D uncertain. The V gene lost 4 bases and the J gene lost 7 bases, with 5 bases spanning the gap. Germline V gene sequence: CDR1 MNHEY, CDR2 SVGAGI. The CDR3 is made up of 12 amino acids. The CDR3 DNA sequence: TGTGCCAGCAGTTCGGGGAATTCACCCCTCCACTTT. This codes for CASSSGNSPLHF.

The rearrangement links TRBV25-1 to TRBJ2-7; 10 bases map to TRBD2. The germline V gene encodes CDR1 MGHDK and CDR2 SYGVNS. Trimming took 8 bases from V and 3 from J; bases not matched to a gene: 10. The CDR3 extends over 15 amino acids. Here the CDR3 DNA reads TGTGCCAGCCCCGAGTCGGCTAGCGGGAGCTACGAGCAGTACTTC. This translates into CASPESASGSYEQYF.

The V call is TRBV9, the J call TRBJ2-7; D unresolved. Germline CDR1 reads SGDLS; CDR2 reads YYNGEE. This CDR3 has 15 residues. The V gene lost 0 bases and the J gene lost 6 bases, with 16 bases spanning the gap. The CDR3 DNA follows: TGTGCCAGCAGCGTAGAACCGGTTAACCCGGGCGAGCAGTACTTC. This translates into CASSVEPVNPGEQYF. The entire variable domain, with the rest obtained from reference TRBV9 and TRBJ2-7, is as follows: DSGVTQTPKHLITATGQRVTLRCSPRSGDLSVYWYQQSLDQGLQFLIQYYNGEERAKGNILERFSAQQFPDLHSELNLSSLELGDSALYFCASSVEPVNPGEQYFGPGTRLTVT.

The rearrangement joins TRBV6-5 to TRBJ2-5; TRBD2 is a possible D gene (5 bases). The CDR3 is 16 residues long. The germline V gene has CDR1 MNHEY and CDR2 SVGAGI. V lost 0 bases and J 5 bases, leaving 16 bases between the germline ends. CDR3 bases: TGTGCCAGCAGTTACTCGATCGGGGAAATCTTGGAGACCCAGTACTTC. This gives the protein CASSYSIGEILETQYF.

V usage is TRBV14 and J usage is TRBJ1-2; tentative D call: TRBD1 (5 bases). Germline CDR1 is SGHDN and CDR2 is FVKESK. V lost 4 bases to trimming and J lost 3 bases, with 21 bases between them. This CDR3 contains 17 residues. The CDR3 sequence: CASSPLTSGAQHYGYTF. The CDR3 nucleotides read TGTGCCAGCAGCCCTCTCACTAGCGGGGCCCAGCACTATGGCTACACCTTC.

The chain carries TRBV30 and TRBJ1-3; D ambiguous. The CDR3 runs to 11 residues. CDR1 and CDR2 from the germline V gene are GTSNPN and SVGIG (reference sequence). Trimming shortened V by 5 bases and J by 2 bases, and 4 bases separated the two germline ends. CDR3 sequence reads: CAWRTGNTIYF. As DNA, the CDR3 is TGTGCCTGGCGTACTGGAAACACCATATATTTT.

The genes are TRBV30 and TRBJ1-2; maybe TRBD1 (6 bases). Between the trimmed V and J ends, which lost 2 bases and 8 bases, there was a span of 12 bases. Germline V lookup: CDR1 GTSNPN, CDR2 SVGIG (reference sequence). The CDR3 has 12 residues. DNA for the CDR3: TGTGCCTGGAGTCTAGGGGGGGAAGGCTACACCTTC. Translating it yields CAWSLGGEGYTF.

The chain uses TRBV4-2 and TRBJ2-1, with 8 nucleotides matching TRBD1. The germline gives CDR1 LGHNA, CDR2 YNFKEQ. The CDR3 sequence is 15 residues long. Trimming removed 1 base from V and 4 bases from J; junction bases left unmatched: 3. CDR3 region: CASSQAGQAYNEQFF. CDR3 in DNA: TGTGCCAGCAGCCAAGCGGGACAGGCTTACAATGAGCAGTTCTTC.

This clone occurred a few times. The chain is built from TRBV7-2 and TRBJ1-1, with 9 bases that match TRBD1. With 0 bases clipped from V and 5 bases from J, the junction kept 7 bases outside the gene matches. CDR3 length: 16 amino acids. Per the germline V gene, CDR1 is SGHTA and CDR2 is FQGNSA. CDR3 bases: TGTGCCAGCAGCTTAGCGGGGACAGGGTTCTTTACTGAAGCTTTCTTT. This codes for CASSLAGTGFFTEAFF.

The J gene is TRBJ2-7, the V gene TRBV7-8; D might be TRBD2 (5 bases). Trimming cost V 0 bases and J 3 bases, with 12 bases left between them. The CDR3 contains 15 residues. Germline CDR1 SGHVS, CDR2 FQNEAQ. CDR3 amino acids: CASSLAGVLIYEQYF. CDR3 nucleotides: TGTGCCAGCAGCTTAGCCGGGGTTTTAATCTACGAGCAGTACTTC.

Worth noting for this clone: In the same sample, other DNA sequences code for this CDR3. This sequence joins TRBV6-5 and TRBJ1-2; TRBD1 is a possible D gene (6 bases). The germline V gene encodes CDR1 MNHEY and CDR2 SVGAGI. The CDR3 runs to 13 residues. The V and J ends lost 5 bases and 3 bases respectively, with 10 bases between them. CDR3 region: CASSRGGDYGYTF. The CDR3 DNA sequence: TGTGCCAGCAGTCGAGGGGGGGACTATGGCTACACCTTC.

CDR3 residues: CASSQDAREAYEQYF. The CDR3 region has the DNA TGCGCCAGCAGCCAAGATGCCAGGGAGGCCTACGAGCAGTACTTC. The V gene is TRBV4-1, the J gene TRBJ2-7; D might be TRBD2 (6 bases). Trimming stripped 0 bases from V and 2 bases from J, with 11 bases between. The CDR3 runs to 15 residues. Germline values: CDR1 MGHRA, CDR2 YSYEKL.

In this sample, this clone turned up a few times. The chain is built from TRBV6-6 and TRBJ1-3; unclear D gene. Trimming cost V 8 bases and J 2 bases, with 16 bases left between them. Germline CDR1 is MNHNY and CDR2 is SVGAGI (reference sequence). This CDR3 contains 15 residues. In nucleotides, the CDR3 is TGTGCCAGCTGGGTTCTGAGGGTTGCTGGAAACACCATATATTTT. Its protein is CASWVLRVAGNTIYF.

On this clone itself: This may come from a read error, since a much larger clone is one base off. The chain carries TRBV5-4 and TRBJ2-7; 11 nucleotides agree with TRBD2. J lost 1 base, V lost 3 bases, and 3 bases had no gene match. This CDR3 spans 15 amino acids. Germline values: CDR1 SGHNT, CDR2 YYREEE (reference sequence). The chain's CDR3 is CASSWGTSGSYEQYF. The CDR3 coding sequence is TGTGCCAGCAGCTGGGGGACTAGCGGATCCTACGAGCAGTACTTC.

The rearrangement links TRBV6-4 to TRBJ1-2; D is unclear. Germline values: CDR1 MRHNA, CDR2 SNTAGT. CDR3 length: 13 residues. V was pared by 2 bases and J by 5 bases, with 9 bases between. The CDR3 DNA sequence: TGTGCCAGCAGTGACGGCGGGCGATATGGCTACACCTTC. Translation: CASSDGGRYGYTF.

The J gene is TRBJ2-2, the V gene TRBV9; 10 bases line up with TRBD1. V was clipped by 3 bases and J by 5 bases; unmatched bases: 7. Germline values: CDR1 SGDLS, CDR2 YYNGEE. This CDR3 contains 16 residues. CDR3 region: CASSADGTGVTGELFF. The CDR3 region has the DNA TGTGCCAGCAGCGCGGACGGGACAGGGGTGACCGGGGAGCTGTTTTTT.

This clone was recorded a few times. The V and J genes are TRBV6-5 and TRBJ2-5; TRBD1 might be the D (6 bases). V was cut by 2 bases and J by 5 bases, with 15 bases left in between. CDR1 and CDR2 (germline): MNHEY, SVGAGI. This CDR3 has 15 amino acids. CDR3 in DNA: TGTGCCAGCAGTTACGGTCAGGGGAAATGGGAGACCCAGTACTTC. Protein sequence: CASSYGQGKWETQYF.

The CDR3 sequence is CASSRGRSRDRAYEQYF. CDR3 bases: TGTGCCAGCAGCCGAGGGCGGTCCCGGGACAGGGCCTACGAGCAGTACTTC. The chain links TRBV7-9 to TRBJ2-7; 9 positions match TRBD1. CDR1 is SEHNR, CDR2 FQNEAQ, per germline (reference sequence). V shed 5 bases, J shed 2 bases, and the junction held 13 bases outside the gene matches. The CDR3 has 17 residues.